One sample yielded the 11 T cell receptor beta chains listed below, sequenced in a study of T cells in Graves' hyperthyroidism and ophthalmopathy. RNA transcripts provided the source from which TCR beta CDR3 regions were amplified. With the HTBI primer set, the TCR CDR3 went through a first round of RT-PCR. One entry per CDR3 protein results from TCRdb running MiXCR on the multiplex PCR reads. The table includes about half a million distinct CDR3 sequences, around 15% detected once. Specimen: blood. All receptors come from a woman in her 30s with Graves' ophthalmopathy.

This clonotype was counted many times. The chain combines TRBV24-1 with TRBJ2-7; D not resolved. Per germline, CDR1 KGHDR and CDR2 SFDVKD. V was pared by 3 bases and J by 3 bases, with 14 bases between. This CDR3 has 15 residues. The CDR3 is CATSDTRELGYEQYF. The DNA of the CDR3 is TGTGCCACCAGTGATACCAGAGAGTTGGGCTACGAGCAGTACTTC.

The chain employs TRBV20-1 and TRBJ2-2; D gene uncertain. The CDR3 is made up of 15 amino acids. Trimming shortened V by 5 bases and J by 4 bases, and 17 bases separated the two germline ends. Germline V gene sequence: CDR1 DFQATT, CDR2 SNEGSKA (reference sequence). CDR3 nucleotide sequence: TGCAGTGCTCGGGTGGGTGGGCCCGCCACCGGGGAGCTGTTTTTT. Its protein product is CSARVGGPATGELFF.

This chain connects TRBV7-2 to TRBJ1-6; D gene uncertain. Trimming took 4 bases from V and 7 from J, leaving 14 bases between them. The CDR3 runs to 15 residues. CDR1 and CDR2 (germline): SGHTA, FQGNSA. CDR3 loop: CASSSHSSRNSPLHF. The CDR3 DNA reads as TGTGCCAGCAGCTCCCACAGCTCGCGGAATTCACCCCTCCACTTT.

This clonotype was seen at least ten times. The rearrangement joins TRBV7-2 to TRBJ2-7; TRBD2 might be the D (5 bases). V lost 3 bases to trimming and J lost 3 bases, with 12 bases between them. CDR1 is SGHTA, CDR2 FQGNSA, per germline. CDR3 length equals 14 residues. The DNA for the CDR3 is TGTGCCAGCAGCTTTCCGACGAGGGACTACGAGCAGTACTTC. Protein: CASSFPTRDYEQYF.

This clonotype has only a few counts. J is TRBJ1-2 and V is TRBV28; D remains ambiguous. This CDR3 has 13 amino acids. V was shortened by 5 bases and J by 1 base, with 8 bases between the two germline ends. The V gene's germline CDR1 is MDHEN and CDR2 SYDVKM. The CDR3 loop is CASSRVDNYGYTF. The CDR3 DNA follows: TGTGCCAGCAGTCGAGTAGATAACTATGGCTACACCTTC.

This sequence joins TRBV24-1 and TRBJ2-2; TRBD1 matches 9 bases. V lost 9 bases, J lost 3 bases, and 4 bases stayed unmatched. The CDR3 totals 14 residues. The germline V gene encodes CDR1 KGHDR and CDR2 SFDVKD. CDR3 in amino acids: CATGQGTYTGELFF. CDR3 sequence (DNA): TGTGCCACCGGACAGGGGACCTACACCGGGGAGCTGTTTTTT.

This rearrangement joins TRBV28 to TRBJ2-1, with D perhaps TRBD1 or TRBD2 (5 bases each). The germline V gene encodes CDR1 MDHEN and CDR2 SYDVKM. The CDR3 is 15 residues long. Trimming pared 3 bases from V and 6 bases from J, leaving 15 bases between. This CDR3 reads CASSLIGGGGNEQFF. The CDR3 nucleotides read TGTGCCAGCAGTTTGATTGGGGGTGGCGGCAATGAGCAGTTCTTC.

In its sample, this clonotype was seen a few times. The V gene is TRBV13, the J gene TRBJ1-6, with 10 bases identical to TRBD1. From germline, CDR1 is PRHDT and CDR2 FYEKMQ (reference sequence). Trimming at V came to 5 bases and at J to 9 bases, leaving 4 bases not matched to a gene. This CDR3 region has 14 residues. The CDR3 DNA reads TGTGCCAGCAGCCTGACAGGGGGCGGTTCACCCCTCCACTTT. It specifies CASSLTGGGSPLHF.

This clonotype was detected ten times or more. This rearrangement joins TRBV7-6 to TRBJ2-5, with a possible D match to TRBD2 (6 bases). V shed 1 base and J shed 5 bases, with 14 bases lying between them. Germline V gives CDR1 SGHVS, CDR2 FNYEAQ. This CDR3 is built from 15 residues. The CDR3 DNA is TGTGCCAGCAGCTTAGAATTGCGGGATTGGGAGACCCAGTACTTC. Its translation: CASSLELRDWETQYF.

This clonotype was seen only a few times. The chain recombines TRBV6-5 with TRBJ2-7; 9 nucleotides match TRBD1. Germline V lookup: CDR1 MNHEY, CDR2 SVGAGI. This CDR3 contains 16 residues. V lost 2 bases and J lost 2; bases outside the gene matches: 7. CDR3 bases: TGTGCCAGCAGTTACGATTTAGACAGGGGGACCTACGAGCAGTACTTC. Encoded protein: CASSYDLDRGTYEQYF.

The chain recombines TRBV12-3 or TRBV12-4 with TRBJ2-7; perhaps TRBD1 as D (6 bases). The CDR3 spans 15 residues. Trimming shortened V by 6 bases and J by 4 bases, and 19 bases separated the two germline ends. In DNA form, the CDR3 reads TGTGCCAGCAGCTTACACACGGGACATCCTTACGAGCAGTACTTC. This gives the protein CASSLHTGHPYEQYF.